A single sample gave rise to the 3 T cell receptor beta chains below, sequenced in a study of molecular identifiers for immune sequencing clone quantification. Using its own MiXCR run on the PCR reads, TCRdb lists one record per CDR3 protein. The sample records around 470,000 distinct CDR3 sequences, about 21% being singletons. Input material: naive CD8+ T cells from blood, with Jurkat cell RNA spiked in. This sample's subset: FACS-sorted CD8+CD4-CCR7+CD45RA+ naive T cells. The receptors come from a human donor in good health. Some libraries in this study had Jurkat cell RNA spiked in.

To note about this clonotype: A much bigger clone sits one base away, suggesting this may be a read error. The chain combines TRBV6-2 or TRBV6-3 with TRBJ2-3; perhaps TRBD2 as D (5 bases). CDR3 size: 12 residues. From germline, CDR1 is MNHEY and CDR2 SVGEGT. The CDR3 protein is CAGSYAGDTQYF. The CDR3 coding sequence is TGTGCCGGCAGTTACGCGGGAGATACGCAGTATTTT.

The chain joins TRBV28 to TRBJ2-2, with TRBD2 identical over 13 bases. The CDR3 has 17 residues. Germline lookup yields CDR1 MDHEN and CDR2 SYDVKM. The ends lost 5 bases at V and 3 bases at J; junction bases unmatched: 6. The CDR3 DNA reads TGTGCCAGCAGTGAGGGACTAGCGGGACTGGACACCGGGGAGCTGTTTTTT. It yields the protein CASSEGLAGLDTGELFF. The complete variable domain, with remaining parts taken from reference TRBV28 and TRBJ2-2, reads DVKVTQSSRYLVKRTGEKVFLECVQDMDHENMFWYRQDPGLGLRLIYFSYDVKMKEKGDIPEGYSVSREKKERFSLILESASTNQTSMYLCASSEGLAGLDTGELFFGEGSRLTVL.

This clonotype showed up just a few times. The chain uses TRBV4-3 and TRBJ1-5; D gene uncertain. Per the germline V gene, CDR1 is LGHNA and CDR2 is YSLEER. The V gene lost 1 base and the J gene lost 6 bases, with 10 bases spanning the gap. The CDR3 totals 14 residues. Written as DNA, the CDR3 is TGCGCCAGCAGCCAAGTACCCGAATTTCAGCCCCAGCATTTT. This encodes CASSQVPEFQPQHF.